This passage covers 20 T cell receptor beta chains from one sample sequenced in a study of human T cells and chemical hapten exposure (dated by TCRdb to the early 2020s). Per the publication, the time point label means: patch test 2, 6 weeks after DPC sensitization. Explained via the paper, the treatment or condition label denotes: therapeutic diphenylcyclopropenone sensitization with weekly scalp DPC. The protocol used for the library was RACE. Reads for this sample came from a NextSeq 500. TCRdb trimmed public reads at Q25 via fastp, called clones via MiXCR and kept in-frame beta chains. Entries are consolidated by CDR3 protein sequence, retaining the most common genes and DNA. Within this sample are more than 75,000 distinct CDR3 sequences, with about 9.3% of them counted one time only. The ten largest make up approximately 1.9% of the sample. Sequenced material: whole blood, taken in connection with sensitization to the hapten diphenylcyclopropenone (DPC). The receptors shown here come from a woman aged 40 to 50 with alopecia areata. Some clones in this sample may be carry-over from other donors' samples.

This clonotype occurred a few times. The genes are TRBV7-8 and TRBJ2-7; TRBD2 agrees at 13 bases. The CDR3 has 15 residues. V trimming: 2 bases; J trimming: 4 bases; junction bases outside the gene matches: 2. CDR1 and CDR2 (germline): SGHVS, FQNEAQ. Written as DNA, the CDR3 is TGTGCCAGCAGCTTAACTAGCGGGAGGGGGTACGAGCAGTACTTC. Translation: CASSLTSGRGYEQYF.

Details on this clonotype: A much larger clone differs by one base, so this may be a read error. This rearrangement joins TRBV20-1 to TRBJ1-5; possibly TRBD1 for D (6 bases). This CDR3 has 12 residues. With 7 bases removed from V and 3 bases from J, the gap between germline ends came to 10 bases. The V gene's germline CDR1 is DFQATT and CDR2 SNEGSKA (reference sequence). CDR3 nucleotides: TGCAGTGGGGGGGCCGACAATCAGCCCCAGCATTTT. Translating it yields CSGGADNQPQHF.

This clonotype showed up many times. This rearrangement joins TRBV14 to TRBJ2-5; no clear D gene. This CDR3 region has 14 residues. The germline V gene has CDR1 SGHDN and CDR2 FVKESK. Trimming took off 8 bases at V and 1 base at J, with 14 bases between the two ends. CDR3 loop: CASVTKLGQETQYF. CDR3 nucleotide sequence: TGTGCCAGCGTCACAAAATTAGGCCAAGAGACCCAGTACTTC.

The chain recombines TRBV14 with TRBJ1-1; D ambiguous. Germline V gene data show CDR1 as SGHDN and CDR2 as FVKESK. This CDR3 has 14 amino acids. V dropped 4 bases and J dropped 4 bases, with 13 bases sitting between them. CDR3 nucleotides: TGTGCCAGCAGCCGGAGCCGGCGGAGCACTGAAGCTTTCTTT. Its translation is CASSRSRRSTEAFF.

This clonotype was observed many times. The chain couples TRBV12-3 or TRBV12-4 to TRBJ2-1, with TRBD2 matching 13 bases. The CDR3 is 15 residues long. The trim removed 2 bases at V and 7 bases at J, leaving 2 bases unmatched. The CDR3 nucleotides read TGTGCCAGCAGTTTAAGGACTAGCGGGAGAAATGAGCAGTTCTTC. It is translated as CASSLRTSGRNEQFF.

In its sample, this clonotype was seen many times. The V call is TRBV4-2, the J call TRBJ2-2; D gene uncertain. The CDR3 is made up of 13 amino acids. Germline values: CDR1 LGHNA, CDR2 YNFKEQ. Deletions cut 4 bases from V and 6 bases from J, with 9 bases between. The CDR3 coding sequence is TGTGCCAGCAGCCCCCCTAATTCCGGGGAGCTGTTTTTT. Translation: CASSPPNSGELFF.

There are a few counts of this clonotype. The V gene is TRBV6-5, the J gene TRBJ2-1; D is undetermined. V lost 9 bases, J lost 10 bases, and 22 bases lay in between. The CDR3 is made up of 14 amino acids. CDR1 MNHEY and CDR2 SVGAGI come from the germline V gene. The CDR3 reads CASSGSLPSEEQFF. The CDR3 DNA reads as TGTGCCAGTTCGGGTAGCCTCCCGTCGGAGGAGCAGTTCTTC.

The chain is built from TRBV7-9 and TRBJ2-5; D is ambiguous. V was shortened by 1 base and J by 1 base, with 1 base between the two germline ends. Germline assignment: CDR1 SEHNR and CDR2 FQNEAQ (reference sequence). The CDR3 has 12 residues. CDR3: CASSLVQETQYF. The CDR3 region has the DNA TGTGCCAGCAGCTTAGTCCAAGAGACCCAGTACTTC. Complete variable domain (other parts from reference TRBV7-9 and TRBJ2-5): DTGVSQNPRHKITKRGQNVTFRCDPISEHNRLYWYRQTLGQGPEFLTYFQNEAQLEKSRLLSDRFSAERPKGSFSTLEIQRTEQGDSAMYLCASSLVQETQYFGPGTRLLVL.

V usage is TRBV3-1 and J usage is TRBJ2-1; D might be TRBD2 (6 bases). V was pared by 0 bases and J by 4 bases, with 16 bases between. CDR3 size: 17 residues. Per germline, CDR1 LGHDT and CDR2 YNNKEL (reference sequence). CDR3: CASSQDSLGLQYNEQFF. Written as DNA, the CDR3 is TGTGCCAGCAGCCAAGATAGTCTGGGACTGCAATACAATGAGCAGTTCTTC.

At least ten counts were recorded for this clonotype. V usage is TRBV6-5 and J usage is TRBJ2-1; no definite D call. Germline CDR1 MNHEY, CDR2 SVGAGI. The CDR3 consists of 13 residues. V gave up 5 bases and J gave up 9 bases, with 14 bases separating them. The chain's CDR3 is CASSKAEYREQFF. For the CDR3, the DNA is TGTGCCAGCAGTAAGGCCGAGTATCGTGAGCAGTTCTTC.

This clonotype was counted only a few times. Its ends do not fully match the called genes, so a read error is possible. The chain uses TRBV29-1 and TRBJ2-7; D is ambiguous. This CDR3 is 11 amino acids long. CDR1 is SQVTM, CDR2 ANQGSEA, per germline. This chain's CDR3 is CSVEEGREQYF. DNA of the CDR3: TGCAGCGTAGAAGAAGGGCGGGAGCAGTACTTC.

This chain joins TRBV12-3 or TRBV12-4 and TRBJ2-7; a possible D gene is TRBD2 (6 bases). With 5 bases removed from V and 6 bases from J, the gap between germline ends came to 17 bases. The CDR3 length is 14 residues. The CDR3 sequence: CASSPLFGSIEQYF. CDR3 in DNA: TGTGCCAGCAGTCCCCTCTTCGGGAGTATCGAGCAGTACTTC.

This clonotype showed up many times. The CDR3: CASSPFEGDQPQHF. CDR3 in DNA: TGTGCCAGCAGTCCCTTCGAGGGGGATCAGCCCCAGCATTTT. The chain has TRBV28 and TRBJ1-5; perhaps TRBD1 as D (6 bases). Germline-derived CDR1 and CDR2 are MDHEN and SYDVKM. V lost 5 bases, J lost 5 bases, and 13 bases lay in between. This CDR3 has 14 residues.

This clonotype has at least ten counts. The chain uses TRBV6-6 and TRBJ2-1; D remains ambiguous. The CDR3 totals 15 residues. Germline CDR1 and CDR2: MNHNY and SVGAGI (reference sequence). V gave up 3 bases and J gave up 4 bases, with 13 bases separating them. CDR3 sequence (DNA): TGTGCCAGCAGTTATCTAGAGGCCCGGTACAATGAGCAGTTCTTC. Translation: CASSYLEARYNEQFF.

This clonotype came up many times. The CDR3 sequence is CASSQGPMTSTSLLEQYF. The DNA of the CDR3 is TGTGCCAGCAGCCAAGGACCCATGACCTCGACTAGCCTCCTCGAGCAGTACTTC. V is TRBV3-1 and J is TRBJ2-7; TRBD2 matches 7 bases. The V gene end was trimmed by 1 base and the J gene end by 6 bases; junction bases not matched to a gene: 18. There are 18 residues in the CDR3. Germline CDR1 and CDR2: LGHDT and YNNKEL (reference sequence).

A remark on this clonotype: As the CDR3 is not closed by the conserved phenylalanine or tryptophan, this likely results from a read error. The DNA is omitted, as the CDR3 cannot be located on it reliably, and the CDR3 follows TCRdb's listing. The J gene is TRBJ2-5, the V gene TRBV21-1; the table's D call, TRBD2, was not checked against the DNA. TRBV21-1 is termed a pseudogene. Counting both end residues, the CDR3 totals 13 amino acids. This CDR3 is CASSMGSKETQYS.

This clonotype turned up a few times. The rearrangement joins TRBV12-3 or TRBV12-4 to TRBJ2-7; 10 bases line up with TRBD1. After removal of 3 bases from V and 4 bases from J, the junction contained 6 bases not matched to a gene. This CDR3 contains 15 residues. The CDR3 reads CASSFWTGGGYEQYF. The CDR3 DNA sequence: TGTGCCAGCAGTTTTTGGACAGGGGGTGGATACGAGCAGTACTTC.

The CDR3 protein is CASSLQANYGYTF. The CDR3 DNA follows: TGTGCCAGCAGTTTGCAGGCGAACTATGGCTACACCTTC. The chain links TRBV27 to TRBJ1-2; D gene unclear. V shed 3 bases and J shed 2 bases, with 7 bases lying between them. The CDR3 extends over 13 amino acids. Germline values: CDR1 MNHEY, CDR2 SMNVEV (reference sequence).

The chain is built from TRBV30 and TRBJ2-7, with 9 bases matching TRBD1. Germline CDR1 is GTSNPN and CDR2 is SVGIG (reference sequence). V was pared by 5 bases and J by 4 bases, with 9 bases of the junction left unmatched. This CDR3 is 14 amino acids long. Written as DNA, the CDR3 is TGTGCCTGGGCCCGGAACAGGGGGCCGTACGAGCAGTACTTC. Encoded protein: CAWARNRGPYEQYF.

This clonotype was seen repeatedly, ten times or more. The genes are TRBV5-1 and TRBJ2-2, with a weak D call TRBD2 (6 bases). The V end lost 7 bases, the J end lost 0 bases, and 10 bases lay between the germline ends. The CDR3 has 14 residues. Looked up from germline, CDR1 is SGHRS and CDR2 is YFSETQ. In DNA form, the CDR3 reads TGCGCCAGCTCTGGGGGGACGAACACCGGGGAGCTGTTTTTT. Its translation is CASSGGTNTGELFF.